Following are 20 T cell receptor beta chains from one sample sequenced in a study of CD8 T cells in ankylosing spondylitis. Via MiXCR, TCRdb re-called the 5' RACE reads, giving one row per CDR3 protein. Counted here are around 230,000 distinct CDR3 sequences, over 8.5% occurring once; the ten biggest clones make up around 6.8%. The sample taken for sequencing was blood, either unsorted or a sorted T cell fraction (not recorded which). All receptors derive from a male donor with ankylosing spondylitis or in good health (not recorded which).

Many counts were recorded for this clonotype. The chain is built from TRBV5-6 and TRBJ1-1; 7 nucleotides agree with TRBD1. Germline CDR1 is SGHDT and CDR2 is YYEEEE. The CDR3 sequence is 13 residues long. The trim removed 4 bases at V and 7 bases at J, leaving 7 bases unmatched. CDR3 in DNA: TGTGCCAGCAGCCTAGGAGACAGGGATGAAGCTTTCTTT. The encoded protein is CASSLGDRDEAFF.

This clonotype has ten or more counts. V usage is TRBV6-1 and J usage is TRBJ1-4; D unclear. CDR1 is MNHNS and CDR2 is SASEGT in the germline V gene. CDR3 length: 16 amino acids. V shed 5 bases and J shed 0 bases, with 13 bases lying between them. The CDR3 DNA sequence: TGTGCCAGCAGTCGCGCGCAGTTTGCAACTAATGAAAAACTGTTTTTT. It encodes CASSRAQFATNEKLFF.

A few counts support this clonotype. The genes are TRBV5-1 and TRBJ2-2; tentatively, D is TRBD1 (6 bases). This CDR3 spans 15 amino acids. Germline CDR1 reads SGHRS; CDR2 reads YFSETQ. V was shortened by 9 bases and J by 2 bases, with 17 bases between the two germline ends. CDR3 bases: TGCGCCACCACCCCGACAGGACCCAACACCGGGGAGCTGTTTTTT. This codes for CATTPTGPNTGELFF.

This clonotype turned up a few times. The chain employs TRBV10-3 and TRBJ2-5; D is undetermined. V was cut by 0 bases and J by 3 bases, with 8 bases left in between. Germline CDR1 reads ENHRY; CDR2 reads SYGVKD. The CDR3 consists of 14 residues. The CDR3 region has the DNA TGTGCCATCAGTGAGTCGAACGCTAAAGAGACCCAGTACTTC. As protein: CAISESNAKETQYF.

The chain links TRBV7-2 to TRBJ2-3; the match to TRBD2 covers 12 bases. The trim removed 2 bases at V and 4 bases at J, leaving 4 bases unmatched. There are 16 residues in the CDR3. Germline CDR1 is SGHTA and CDR2 is FQGNSA. DNA of the CDR3: TGTGCCAGCAGCTTAACTAGCGGGGGGTCGCCAGATACGCAGTATTTT. Its protein product is CASSLTSGGSPDTQYF. Using reference TRBV7-2 and TRBJ2-3 for the parts outside the CDR3, the full variable domain is GAGVSQSPSNKVTEKGKDVELRCDPISGHTALYWYRQSLGQGLEFLIYFQGNSAPDKSGLPSDRFSAERTGGSVSTLTIQRTQQEDSAVYLCASSLTSGGSPDTQYFGPGTRLTVL.

This clonotype was seen repeatedly, ten times or more. The CDR3 loop reads CASSQGQGTYNEQFF. In nucleotides, the CDR3 is TGCGCCAGCAGTCAAGGGCAGGGGACATACAATGAGCAGTTCTTC. This chain joins TRBV23-1 and TRBJ2-1; D perhaps matches TRBD1 (6 bases). TRBV23-1 carries the ORF label, with uncertain function. The V gene lost 2 bases and the J gene lost 4 bases, with 12 bases spanning the gap. The length of the CDR3 is 15 residues.

This chain joins TRBV30 and TRBJ1-6, with a weak D call TRBD1 (5 bases). Germline V gene lookup returns CDR1 GTSNPN and CDR2 SVGIG (reference sequence). Deletions cut 3 bases from V and 7 bases from J, with 7 bases between. CDR3 length equals 12 residues. For the CDR3, the DNA is TGTGCCTGGAGGCGACAGAATTCACCCCTCCACTTT. Encoded protein: CAWRRQNSPLHF.

In this sample, this clonotype turned up many times. The chain combines TRBV20-1 with TRBJ2-3; tentative D call: TRBD2 (5 bases). This CDR3 has 11 amino acids. V was pared by 5 bases and J by 8 bases, with 11 bases between. CDR1 DFQATT and CDR2 SNEGSKA come from the germline V gene (reference sequence). The CDR3 bases are TGCAGTGCTGGGGTCGGAGGTACGCAGTATTTT. Translation gives CSAGVGGTQYF.

This clonotype has a count of ten or more. The V call is TRBV5-6, the J call TRBJ1-1; the D is unclear. The CDR3 runs to 11 residues. Trimming shortened V by 4 bases and J by 4 bases, and 5 bases separated the two germline ends. In germline, CDR1 is SGHDT, CDR2 YYEEEE. DNA of the CDR3: TGTGCCAGCAGCGTAAGCACTGAAGCTTTCTTT. It codes for CASSVSTEAFF. The variable domain in full, completed from reference TRBV5-6 and TRBJ1-1, reads DAGVTQSPTHLIKTRGQQVTLRCSPKSGHDTVSWYQQALGQGPQFIFQYYEEEERQRGNFPDRFSGHQFPNYSSELNVNALLLGDSALYLCASSVSTEAFFGQGTRLTVV.

This clonotype was seen ten or more times. The chain couples TRBV5-6 to TRBJ1-2; D gene ambiguous. The germline V gene has CDR1 SGHDT and CDR2 YYEEEE. The CDR3 has 11 amino acids. V was pared by 1 base and J by 7 bases, with 5 bases between. CDR3 amino acids: CASSLIGGYTF. The CDR3 DNA sequence: TGTGCCAGCAGCTTGATTGGTGGCTACACCTTC. The full variable domain, in which reference TRBV5-6 and TRBJ1-2 provide the parts outside the CDR3, is DAGVTQSPTHLIKTRGQQVTLRCSPKSGHDTVSWYQQALGQGPQFIFQYYEEEERQRGNFPDRFSGHQFPNYSSELNVNALLLGDSALYLCASSLIGGYTFGSGTRLTVV.

CDR3 nucleotides: TGTGCCAGCACCTCGACAGAGAACTATGGCTACACCTTC. As protein: CASTSTENYGYTF. The chain is built from TRBV2 and TRBJ1-2; a possible D gene is TRBD1 (5 bases). This CDR3 has 13 amino acids. Germline V lookup: CDR1 SNHLY, CDR2 FYNNEI. Between the trimmed V and J ends, which lost 7 bases and 2 bases, there was a span of 11 bases.

This clonotype was counted ten times or more. This chain links TRBV7-2 with TRBJ1-1; D is unresolved. The V gene's germline CDR1 is SGHTA and CDR2 FQGNSA. Trimming left V 1 base short and J 1 base short, with 10 bases between. CDR3 length: 15 residues. The CDR3 reads CASSLGEVSNTEAFF. CDR3 DNA: TGTGCCAGCAGCTTAGGAGAGGTCTCGAACACTGAAGCTTTCTTT.

This clonotype has just a few counts. CDR3 amino acids: CASALGRGHYEQYF. CDR3 nucleotides: TGTGCCAGCGCCCTCGGGAGGGGGCACTACGAGCAGTACTTC. This rearrangement joins TRBV11-2 to TRBJ2-7, with TRBD2 as a possible D gene (8 bases). This CDR3 is built from 14 residues. V lost 8 bases to trimming and J lost 3 bases, with 17 bases between them. CDR1 is SGHAT and CDR2 is FQNNGV in the germline V gene. The full variable domain, rest sourced from reference TRBV11-2 and TRBJ2-7, is EAGVAQSPRYKIIEKRQSVAFWCNPISGHATLYWYQQILGQGPKLLIQFQNNGVVDDSQLPKDRFSAERLKGVDSTLKIQPAKLEDSAVYLCASALGRGHYEQYFGPGTRLTVT.

This clonotype was detected many times. The chain employs TRBV13 and TRBJ2-7; D is perhaps TRBD2 (5 bases). This CDR3 spans 15 amino acids. Germline lookup yields CDR1 PRHDT and CDR2 FYEKMQ (reference sequence). V was trimmed by 5 bases and J by 0 bases, leaving 14 bases between them. CDR3 sequence: CASSPSPGNSYEQYF. The CDR3 DNA is TGTGCCAGCAGCCCCTCCCCGGGAAACTCCTACGAGCAGTACTTC.

The table lists this clonotype with many counts. Here the CDR3 reads CASSQDVRDAYNEQFF. CDR3 DNA sequence: TGCGCCAGCAGCCAAGATGTAAGGGACGCCTACAATGAGCAGTTCTTC. The chain is built from TRBV4-3 and TRBJ2-1, with D perhaps given as TRBD1 or TRBD2 (5 bases each). V lost 0 bases, J lost 2 bases, and 11 bases lay in between. The V gene's germline CDR1 is LGHNA and CDR2 YSLEER. The CDR3 sequence is 16 residues long.

The chain combines TRBV4-3 with TRBJ2-5; 7 bases match TRBD1. Germline V gene data show CDR1 as LGHNA and CDR2 as YSLEER. This CDR3 region has 15 residues. Trimming at V came to 0 bases and at J to 4 bases, leaving 5 bases not matched to a gene. For the CDR3, the DNA is TGCGCCAGCAGCCAAGAAGACAGGGTCGGAGAGACCCAGTACTTC. Amino acids: CASSQEDRVGETQYF.

This clonotype was picked up many times. CDR3 sequence reads: CASSQSRGLVLARYTF. The CDR3 DNA reads as TGCGCCAGCAGCCAATCCCGAGGACTGGTCCTGGCACGCTACACCTTC. The genes are TRBV4-1 and TRBJ1-2; D ambiguous. The germline gives CDR1 MGHRA, CDR2 YSYEKL. The CDR3 extends over 16 amino acids. The V end was cut by 2 bases, the J end by 9 bases, with 22 bases between.

This clonotype was counted many times. This chain connects TRBV3-1 to TRBJ2-1, with D perhaps TRBD1 (5 bases). The CDR3 runs to 18 residues. Germline V lookup: CDR1 LGHDT, CDR2 YNNKEL (reference sequence). Deletions cut 0 bases from V and 0 bases from J, with 15 bases between. The CDR3 here is CASSQDWAGPSSYNEQFF. In nucleotides, the CDR3 is TGTGCCAGCAGCCAAGATTGGGCAGGGCCAAGCTCCTACAATGAGCAGTTCTTC.

At least ten counts were recorded for this clonotype. The V and J genes are TRBV6-2 or TRBV6-3 and TRBJ2-5, with 7 bases fitting TRBD1. Trimming at V came to 5 bases and at J to 4 bases, leaving 16 bases not matched to a gene. This CDR3 has 17 amino acids. The germline gives CDR1 MNHEY, CDR2 SVGEGT. The CDR3 bases are TGTGCCAGCAGTCGAACGGTGGGGGACAGTGGAAGAGAGACCCAGTACTTC. It encodes CASSRTVGDSGRETQYF.

This sequence joins TRBV29-1 and TRBJ2-2; the match to TRBD2 covers 7 bases. The CDR3 is 12 residues long. Germline V CDR1 and CDR2: SQVTM, ANQGSEA. Here the CDR3 DNA reads TGCGCGGGGCGGGAGTCCACCGGGGAGCTGTTTTTT. This codes for CAGRESTGELFF.